The clone carrying this TCR beta chain has more than one count but fewer than ten. The antigen remains undetermined. V was shortened by 3 bases and J by 7 bases, with 23 bases between the two germline ends. There are 17 residues in the CDR3. The germline gives CDR1 SGHRS, CDR2 YFSETQ. Unique molecular identifiers tagged the TCR beta cDNA libraries. TCRdb re-analysed the PCR reads in MiXCR, keeping a single row per CDR3 protein. The repertoire includes about 680,000 distinct CDR3 sequences, around 60% of them detected once, and around 11% sits in the top ten. The data derive from a study of post-analysis software for immune sequencing data. Points from the study as a whole: Controls showed lower frequencies than patients for five or six TRBV segments, and TRBV5-6, TRBV5-1 and TRBV20-1 were among these.

This clonotype was obtained from a girl aged 2-10 years with multiple sclerosis. Sequenced: blood. The V call is TRBV5-1, the J call TRBJ2-1; no reliable D call. CDR3 region: CASSYLSGSRNVNEQFF. The CDR3 region has the DNA TGCGCCAGCAGCTACTTGTCGGGCTCCAGAAATGTAAATGAGCAGTTCTTC.